The 20 T cell receptor beta chains reported below all come from one sample, sequenced in a study of shared clonotypes between healthy human individuals. Libraries were prepared by immunoSEQ multiplex PCR; TCRdb keeps only in-frame clonotypes and omits some of them. The repertoire holds approximately 120,000 clones, with 55% to 70% as singletons. Sequenced sample: memory CD8+ T cells sorted from blood. Subset here: CD45RO+ cells pooled with CCR7-negative TemRA cells. Receptors originate from a woman in her 30s in good health.

The CDR3 sequence: CASSDKREYSYNEQFF. In DNA form, the CDR3 reads TGTGCCAGCAGTGATAAGCGGGAGTATTCTTACAATGAGCAGTTCTTC. The J gene is TRBJ2-1, the V gene TRBV25-1; 8 bases are shared with TRBD2. The CDR3 runs 16 residues. Trimming at V came to 3 bases and at J to 4 bases, leaving 8 bases not matched to a gene. CDR1 is MGHDK and CDR2 is SYGVNS in the germline V gene.

This clone occurred a few times. The gene calls are TRBV15 and TRBJ2-7; a weak D match, TRBD2 (5 bases). The CDR3 length is 15 residues. Between the trimmed V and J ends, which lost 0 bases and 0 bases, there was a span of 9 bases. Per the germline V gene, CDR1 is LNHNV and CDR2 is YYDKDF (reference sequence). CDR3 amino acids: CATSRDRGSSYEQYF. The CDR3 DNA reads as TGTGCCACCAGCAGAGATCGAGGGAGCTCCTACGAGCAGTACTTC.

This clone was counted a single time. The V and J genes are TRBV28 and TRBJ1-1, with 7 bases matching TRBD1. The junction had 10 bases not matched to a gene; V was cut back by 6 bases and J by 0 bases. This CDR3 has 16 residues. Germline V CDR1 and CDR2: MDHEN, SYDVKM. Written as DNA, the CDR3 is TGTGCCAGCAGCACCGGGACAGAAGACATGAACACTGAAGCTTTCTTT. Translating gives CASSTGTEDMNTEAFF.

The rearrangement links TRBV28 to TRBJ2-7, with D possibly matching TRBD2 (6 bases). Germline V gene data show CDR1 as MDHEN and CDR2 as SYDVKM. This CDR3 region has 15 residues. V was clipped by 5 bases and J by 3 bases, with 17 bases between them. CDR3 loop: CASSTPLALHYEQYF. DNA of the CDR3: TGTGCCAGCAGTACCCCACTAGCTCTTCACTACGAGCAGTACTTC.

The genes are TRBV9 and TRBJ1-3; D is ambiguous. CDR3 length equals 15 residues. The germline gives CDR1 SGDLS, CDR2 YYNGEE. Trimming cost V 0 bases and J 4 bases, with 11 bases left between them. The CDR3 reads CASSVEGFRGNTIYF. CDR3 bases: TGTGCCAGCAGCGTAGAAGGGTTTCGCGGAAACACCATATATTTT.

This sequence joins TRBV7-2 and TRBJ2-1, with D possibly TRBD2 on 5 matching bases. Trimming removed 2 bases at V and 6 bases at J, with 8 bases between. The CDR3 contains 13 residues. CDR1 and CDR2 (germline): SGHTA, FQGNSA. In DNA form, the CDR3 reads TGTGCCAGCAGCTTACTAGCTGTCAATGAGCAGTTCTTC. This codes for CASSLLAVNEQFF.

The V call is TRBV7-9, the J call TRBJ2-7; possible D gene TRBD2, 5 bases. The CDR3 contains 12 residues. Trimming cost V 1 base and J 9 bases, with 10 bases left between them. Germline assignment: CDR1 SEHNR and CDR2 FQNEAQ (reference sequence). The CDR3 loop reads CASSLGSGGQYF. In nucleotides, the CDR3 is TGTGCCAGCAGCTTAGGATCTGGAGGGCAGTACTTC.

The chain is built from TRBV25-1 and TRBJ1-5, with D perhaps matching TRBD1 (5 bases). The CDR3 spans 12 residues. Germline V gene lookup returns CDR1 MGHDK and CDR2 SYGVNS. Deletions cut 5 bases from V and 7 bases from J, with 9 bases between. CDR3 region: CASSWRDQPQHF. As DNA, the CDR3 is TGTGCCAGCAGTTGGAGGGACCAGCCCCAGCATTTT.

This chain connects TRBV5-1 to TRBJ1-1; D might be TRBD1 (6 bases). The CDR3 extends over 16 amino acids. V was cut by 3 bases and J by 4 bases, with 19 bases left in between. Looked up from germline, CDR1 is SGHRS and CDR2 is YFSETQ. CDR3: CASSSHRVSVVTEAFF. CDR3 nucleotides: TGCGCCAGCAGCTCCCACAGGGTTTCGGTTGTCACTGAAGCTTTCTTT.

Concerning this clone: At one end, the junction sequence differs from germline, possibly due to a read error. The genes are TRBV6-6 and TRBJ1-2; 9 nucleotides align to TRBD1. The CDR3 sequence is 15 residues long. Germline V gene lookup returns CDR1 MNHNY and CDR2 SVGAGI (reference sequence). CDR3 coding DNA: TGTGCCACCAGTCAAACAGGGGGCGAAATTTATGGCTACACCTTC. This encodes CATSQTGGEIYGYTF.

The chain couples TRBV4-2 to TRBJ1-1, with D unclear. This CDR3 has 15 residues. Germline V gene data show CDR1 as LGHNA and CDR2 as YNFKEQ. Deletions cut 0 bases from V and 0 bases from J, with 8 bases between. CDR3 sequence: CASSQEEGMNTEAFF. Here the CDR3 DNA reads TGTGCCAGCAGCCAAGAGGAGGGCATGAACACTGAAGCTTTCTTT.

V is TRBV9 and J is TRBJ2-7, with D maybe TRBD2 (6 bases). CDR1 is SGDLS and CDR2 is YYNGEE in the germline V gene. CDR3 length: 14 amino acids. V lost 3 bases, J lost 4 bases, and 14 bases lay in between. CDR3 in amino acids: CASSDPGLTYEQYF. The CDR3 DNA reads as TGTGCCAGCAGCGATCCGGGACTGACATACGAGCAGTACTTC. The whole variable domain, remainder taken from reference TRBV9 and TRBJ2-7, is DSGVTQTPKHLITATGQRVTLRCSPRSGDLSVYWYQQSLDQGLQFLIQYYNGEERAKGNILERFSAQQFPDLHSELNLSSLELGDSALYFCASSDPGLTYEQYFGPGTRLTVT.

In this sample, this clone turned up a few times. The rearrangement joins TRBV6-4 to TRBJ1-1; 7 nucleotides match TRBD1. Trimming took 5 bases from V and 1 from J; bases not matched to a gene: 4. This CDR3 has 14 amino acids. Germline V gene data show CDR1 as MRHNA and CDR2 as SNTAGT. This chain's CDR3 is CASSYTGENTEAFF. CDR3 bases: TGTGCCAGCAGTTACACAGGGGAGAACACTGAAGCTTTCTTT.

In nucleotides, the CDR3 is TGTGCCAGCAGTGACTCTGTAAGCAGTCACACCGGGGAGCTGTTTTTT. This sequence encodes CASSDSVSSHTGELFF. The chain uses TRBV6-4 and TRBJ2-2, with D unclear. Trimming left V 0 bases short and J 3 bases short, with 11 bases between. The CDR3 extends over 16 amino acids. Germline lookup yields CDR1 MRHNA and CDR2 SNTAGT.

The V gene is TRBV27, the J gene TRBJ1-5; 7 bases are a match to TRBD1. The CDR3 sequence is 16 residues long. The V gene end was trimmed by 6 bases and the J gene end by 1 base; junction bases not matched to a gene: 9. Per germline, CDR1 MNHEY and CDR2 SMNVEV (reference sequence). The chain's CDR3 is CASREGDRVSNQPQHF. The CDR3 nucleotides are TGTGCCAGCAGGGAAGGAGACAGGGTCAGCAATCAGCCCCAGCATTTT.

This clone occurred many times. The chain carries TRBV6-1 and TRBJ1-5, with D uncertain. V was cut by 1 base and J by 6 bases, with 7 bases left in between. Germline V gene sequence: CDR1 MNHNS, CDR2 SASEGT. The CDR3 spans 13 residues. CDR3 protein: CASSEEEIQPQHF. The CDR3 nucleotides read TGTGCCAGCAGTGAAGAGGAAATTCAGCCCCAGCATTTT.

V gene TRBV7-9 combines with J gene TRBJ2-1, with TRBD2 as a possible D gene (5 bases). Germline V gene sequence: CDR1 SEHNR, CDR2 FQNEAQ (reference sequence). V gave up 4 bases and J gave up 0 bases, with 10 bases separating them. The CDR3 length is 15 residues. The CDR3 DNA follows: TGTGCCAGCAGCTCCCGGGGTTCCTCCTACAATGAGCAGTTCTTC. Encoded protein: CASSSRGSSYNEQFF.

This clone occurred once. The chain combines TRBV4-2 with TRBJ2-5; a possible D gene is TRBD1 (5 bases). V was shortened by 4 bases and J by 5 bases, with 14 bases between the two germline ends. CDR1 is LGHNA, CDR2 YNFKEQ, per germline. CDR3 length equals 14 residues. DNA of the CDR3: TGTGCCAGCAGCCGCAGAAAACACAGGGAGACCCAGTACTTC. This translates into CASSRRKHRETQYF.

V gene TRBV7-6 combines with J gene TRBJ2-7; 9 bases are shared with TRBD1. The J segment lost 6 bases and the V segment lost 4 bases, leaving 7 bases of the junction unmatched. The CDR3 loop spans 14 amino acids. Germline V gives CDR1 SGHVS, CDR2 FNYEAQ. The CDR3 protein is CASSSGTGPGEQYF. CDR3 sequence (DNA): TGTGCCAGCAGCTCCGGGACAGGGCCCGGCGAGCAGTACTTC. Full variable domain (outside the CDR3, taken from reference TRBV7-6 and TRBJ2-7): GAGVSQSPRYKVTKRGQDVALRCDPISGHVSLYWYRQALGQGPEFLTYFNYEAQQDKSGLPNDRFSAERPEGSISTLTIQRTEQRDSAMYRCASSSGTGPGEQYFGPGTRLTVT.

The chain couples TRBV7-9 to TRBJ2-1; D perhaps matches TRBD1 (5 bases). The CDR3 is made up of 16 amino acids. From germline, CDR1 is SEHNR and CDR2 FQNEAQ (reference sequence). Trimming pared 5 bases from V and 4 bases from J, leaving 18 bases between. The CDR3 DNA is TGTGCCAGCAGCACTACTCACCATAGACAGTACAATGAGCAGTTCTTC. Translating it yields CASSTTHHRQYNEQFF.